This T cell receptor (beta chain) comes out of a study of blood T cells in healthy people across ages. Primers used in a second PCR of about 6 to 11 cycles were a sample-barcoded 5' primer and a J-beta primer mix. MiXCR, applied by TCRdb to the 5' RACE reads, yields one record per CDR3 protein. In the table there are 980,000 or so distinct CDR3 sequences, approximately 49% of which are singletons. V gave up 5 bases and J gave up 3 bases, with 8 bases separating them. The CDR3 contains 13 residues. CDR1 is SGHTA, CDR2 FQGNSA, per germline. Healthy Caucasian individuals from Russia aged roughly 6 to 90 served as donors.

The sequencing sample was made of blood. This TCR derives from a man between 25 and 39 years old in good health. The rearrangement joins TRBV7-2 to TRBJ1-5; D uncertain. The CDR3 nucleotides read TGTGCCAGCAGCCGGGAGCACAATCAGCCCCAGCATTTT. This gives the protein CASSREHNQPQHF.